Listed below are T cell receptor beta chains from one sample, sequenced in a study of blood T cell repertoires in COVID-19. Generated by immunoSEQ multiplex PCR, the TCRdb table keeps only in-frame clones and is missing some. This sample carries 200,000 to 300,000 clones, roughly 90% of them seen once, and the ten largest clones take 4.1%. The material sequenced was PBMCs or T cells enriched from blood (not recorded which). The receptor source for this set is a woman aged 30 to 39 who had recovered from COVID-19. Both conserved end residues are part of each CDR3. Fields, in order: clone size, D gene, J gene, V gene, CDR3 DNA, CDR3 protein. A D gene is named only where the DNA matches it firmly. A clone size is listed for some rows: how often the clone was seen (once, few, many), or a class if it is expanded.

abundance: .
d_gene: TRBD1
j_gene: TRBJ2-3
v_gene: TRBV5-5
CDR3nt: TGTGCCAGCAGCTTGCCCCGGACAGGGGGCACAGATACGCAGTATTTT
CDR3aa: CASSLPRTGGTDTQYF

abundance: .
d_gene: TRBD1
j_gene: TRBJ2-3
v_gene: TRBV6-1
CDR3nt: TGTGCCAGCAGTGAACGACAGGGGGCGGATACGCAGTATTTT
CDR3aa: CASSERQGADTQYF

abundance: .
d_gene: .
j_gene: TRBJ1-2
v_gene: TRBV4-3
CDR3nt: TGCGCCAGCAGCCAAGATCTATTGCGCGGCTACACCTTC
CDR3aa: CASSQDLLRGYTF

abundance: once
d_gene: TRBD1
j_gene: TRBJ2-1
v_gene: TRBV14
CDR3nt: TGTGCCAGCAGCCTCCTCGGGACAGAGGAGTATGGTGAGCAGTTCTTC
CDR3aa: CASSLLGTEEYGEQFF

abundance: .
d_gene: .
j_gene: TRBJ2-1
v_gene: TRBV28
CDR3nt: TGTGCCAGCAGTTTGGAAGACACTCGGTTCTTC
CDR3aa: CASSLEDTRFF

abundance: .
d_gene: .
j_gene: TRBJ1-2
v_gene: TRBV30
CDR3nt: TGTGCCTGGAGTGTTGACAGAACGGGGGGTAACTATGGCTACACCTTC
CDR3aa: CAWSVDRTGGNYGYTF

abundance: once
d_gene: TRBD1
j_gene: TRBJ2-3
v_gene: TRBV6-6
CDR3nt: TGTGCCAGCAGGTATTCGGGACAGGGGGCCGATACGCAGTATTTT
CDR3aa: CASRYSGQGADTQYF

abundance: .
d_gene: .
j_gene: TRBJ2-7
v_gene: TRBV30
CDR3nt: TGTGCCTGGAGCAGGGGAGTCGCCTACGAGCAGTACTTC
CDR3aa: CAWSRGVAYEQYF

abundance: .
d_gene: .
j_gene: TRBJ2-2
v_gene: TRBV7-7
CDR3nt: TGTGCTAGCAGCCCTAACAGGGCCGGGGAGCTGTTTTTT
CDR3aa: CASSPNRAGELFF

abundance: .
d_gene: TRBD1
j_gene: TRBJ1-1
v_gene: TRBV19
CDR3nt: TGTGCCAGTTTTGACAGGGGATTTGGGACTGAAGCTTTCTTT
CDR3aa: CASFDRGFGTEAFF

abundance: .
d_gene: .
j_gene: TRBJ1-1
v_gene: TRBV24-1
CDR3nt: TGTGCCACCACGCAGGGTCGGAACACTGAAGCTTTCTTT
CDR3aa: CATTQGRNTEAFF

abundance: .
d_gene: TRBD1
j_gene: TRBJ1-2
v_gene: TRBV6-5
CDR3nt: TGTGCCAGCAGAACAGGGGGCGCGGGTGGCTACACCTTC
CDR3aa: CASRTGGAGGYTF

abundance: .
d_gene: .
j_gene: TRBJ2-2
v_gene: TRBV5-6
CDR3nt: TGTGCCAGCAGCTTAAGCCTTCGGGGCACCGGGGAGCTGTTTTTT
CDR3aa: CASSLSLRGTGELFF

abundance: .
d_gene: TRBD1
j_gene: TRBJ2-1
v_gene: TRBV14
CDR3nt: TGTGCCAGCAGCCAACCCGGGACAGGGAACAATGAGCAGTTCTTC
CDR3aa: CASSQPGTGNNEQFF

abundance: once
d_gene: TRBD2
j_gene: TRBJ2-6
v_gene: TRBV28
CDR3nt: TGTGCCAGCGGGGGTCGGGGACTATTGTTCTCTGGGGCCAACGTCCTGACTTTC
CDR3aa: CASGGRGLLFSGANVLTF

abundance: .
d_gene: TRBD2
j_gene: TRBJ2-3
v_gene: TRBV27
CDR3nt: TGTGCCAGCAGTTTATCGGGCCAGGCACCTTTATCCCACACAAGCGGGAGGTTCACAGATACGCAGTATTTT
CDR3aa: CASSLSGQAPLSHTSGRFTDTQYF

abundance: once
d_gene: .
j_gene: TRBJ1-2
v_gene: TRBV14
CDR3nt: TGTGCCAGCAGCGAACAGGGAAACTATGGCTACACCTTC
CDR3aa: CASSEQGNYGYTF

abundance: .
d_gene: TRBD1
j_gene: TRBJ1-1
v_gene: TRBV5-1
CDR3nt: TGCGCCAGCAGCGGTGACAGGGGCTGGAACACTGAAGCTTTCTTT
CDR3aa: CASSGDRGWNTEAFF

abundance: .
d_gene: .
j_gene: TRBJ2-2
v_gene: TRBV5-1
CDR3nt: TGCGCCAGCAGCTTGGACCAGTTTTCCGGGGAGCTGTTTTTT
CDR3aa: CASSLDQFSGELFF

abundance: .
d_gene: TRBD1
j_gene: TRBJ2-7
v_gene: TRBV28
CDR3nt: TGTGCCAGCAGTTTTCACAGGCTCGGACAGGGCTCCTACGAGCAGTACTTC
CDR3aa: CASSFHRLGQGSYEQYF

abundance: .
d_gene: TRBD1
j_gene: TRBJ1-2
v_gene: TRBV24-1
CDR3nt: TGTGCCACCAGTGACCGGACAGGGGATTTCGGCTACACCTTC
CDR3aa: CATSDRTGDFGYTF

abundance: .
d_gene: TRBD1
j_gene: TRBJ2-1
v_gene: TRBV28
CDR3nt: TGTGCCAGCAGTTCTCCGGGACAGGGAAGTTATGAGCAGTTCTTC
CDR3aa: CASSSPGQGSYEQFF

abundance: .
d_gene: .
j_gene: TRBJ1-3
v_gene: TRBV19
CDR3nt: TGTGCCAGTAGTATCCTGTCGTCTGGAAACACCATATATTTT
CDR3aa: CASSILSSGNTIYF

abundance: .
d_gene: TRBD1
j_gene: TRBJ1-2
v_gene: TRBV2
CDR3nt: TGTGCCAGCAGCCATCGACAGGGGGTTGGCTACACCTTC
CDR3aa: CASSHRQGVGYTF

abundance: .
d_gene: .
j_gene: TRBJ1-2
v_gene: TRBV25-1
CDR3nt: TGTGCCAGCAGTGATCCCGGGGGCTATGGCTACACCTTC
CDR3aa: CASSDPGGYGYTF

abundance: .
d_gene: .
j_gene: TRBJ1-1
v_gene: TRBV11-1
CDR3nt: TGTGCCAGCAGCTCGACAAATTTTGAAGCTTTCTTT
CDR3aa: CASSSTNFEAFF

abundance: .
d_gene: .
j_gene: TRBJ1-4
v_gene: TRBV9
CDR3nt: TGTGCCAGCAGCCAATGGACGGGAGAAACTAATGAAAAACTGTTTTTT
CDR3aa: CASSQWTGETNEKLFF

abundance: .
d_gene: .
j_gene: TRBJ1-3
v_gene: TRBV6-5
CDR3nt: TGTGCCAGCAGTTACTCGTTAGGACAATTTGGAAACACCATATATTTT
CDR3aa: CASSYSLGQFGNTIYF

abundance: .
d_gene: TRBD1
j_gene: TRBJ2-5
v_gene: TRBV24-1
CDR3nt: TGTGCCACCAGTGATTTGCGGACAGGGGGCTTGGAGACCCAGTACTTC
CDR3aa: CATSDLRTGGLETQYF

abundance: .
d_gene: .
j_gene: TRBJ1-1
v_gene: TRBV3-1/TRBV3-2
CDR3nt: TGTGCCAGCAGCGACCTAAACGCAGGATACATGAACACTGAAGCTTTCTTT
CDR3aa: CASSDLNAGYMNTEAFF

abundance: .
d_gene: .
j_gene: TRBJ1-5
v_gene: TRBV28
CDR3nt: TGTGCCAGCAGCTCCGAGAGCAATCAGCCCCAGCATTTT
CDR3aa: CASSSESNQPQHF

abundance: .
d_gene: TRBD2
j_gene: TRBJ2-7
v_gene: TRBV27
CDR3nt: TGTGCCAGCAGTGTTCCTACTAGCGGGGGAATCGGTCTGTACTTC
CDR3aa: CASSVPTSGGIGLYF

abundance: .
d_gene: .
j_gene: TRBJ1-1
v_gene: TRBV28
CDR3nt: TGTGCCAGCAGTTTCAGTTTGGGGGGGAACACTGAAGCTTTCTTT
CDR3aa: CASSFSLGGNTEAFF